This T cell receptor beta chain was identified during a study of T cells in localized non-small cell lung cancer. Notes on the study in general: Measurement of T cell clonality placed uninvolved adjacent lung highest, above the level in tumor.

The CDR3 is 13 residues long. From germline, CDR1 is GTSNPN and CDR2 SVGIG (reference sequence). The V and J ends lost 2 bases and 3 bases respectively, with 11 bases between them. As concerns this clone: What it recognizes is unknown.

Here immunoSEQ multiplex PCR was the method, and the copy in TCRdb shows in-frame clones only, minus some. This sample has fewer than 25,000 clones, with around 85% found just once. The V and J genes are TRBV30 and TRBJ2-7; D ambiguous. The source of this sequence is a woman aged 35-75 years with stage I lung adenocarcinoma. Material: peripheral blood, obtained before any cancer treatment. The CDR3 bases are TGTGCCTGGAGTCCAGACTCGATCTACGAGCAGTACTTC. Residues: CAWSPDSIYEQYF.